The 30 T cell receptor beta chains given below trace back to one sample, sequenced in a study of T cell changes during pregnancy in multiple sclerosis. Clones were sequenced by immunoSEQ multiplex PCR, and TCRdb holds only the in-frame ones, with some missing. The data contain tens of thousands of clones, 89% of them seen just once; the ten biggest clones take up over 4.5%. The source was CD8+ T cells from peripheral blood mononuclear cells, collected in the first trimester of pregnancy. Every receptor here comes from a female donor with multiple sclerosis, enrolled in a pregnancy study.

CDR3 in amino acids: CASSLRGGGYGYTF. Here the CDR3 DNA reads TGTGCCAGCAGCTTAAGGGGCGGCGGATATGGCTACACCTTC. This rearrangement joins TRBV13 to TRBJ1-2; the D gene is possibly TRBD1 (5 bases). This CDR3 is built from 14 residues. The germline V gene has CDR1 PRHDT and CDR2 FYEKMQ (reference sequence). Trimming took off 2 bases at V and 5 bases at J, with 12 bases between the two ends.

This clone was counted a few times. The rearrangement links TRBV9 to TRBJ1-1, with a weak D call TRBD1 (5 bases). The CDR3 is 14 amino acids. Trimming stripped 3 bases from V and 1 base from J, with 10 bases between. Germline V CDR1 and CDR2: SGDLS, YYNGEE. The CDR3 reads CASSEQATNTEAFF. In DNA form, the CDR3 reads TGTGCCAGCAGCGAACAGGCGACGAACACTGAAGCTTTCTTT.

The chain employs TRBV5-6 and TRBJ2-1; maybe TRBD2 (5 bases). Looked up from germline, CDR1 is SGHDT and CDR2 is YYEEEE. Deletions cut 0 bases from V and 7 bases from J, with 14 bases between. This CDR3 spans 15 amino acids. The CDR3 sequence: CASSLDSSFINEQFF. CDR3 bases: TGTGCCAGCAGCTTGGACTCTAGCTTTATAAATGAGCAGTTCTTC. Looking up the rest from reference TRBV5-6 and TRBJ2-1 gives the full variable domain: DAGVTQSPTHLIKTRGQQVTLRCSPKSGHDTVSWYQQALGQGPQFIFQYYEEEERQRGNFPDRFSGHQFPNYSSELNVNALLLGDSALYLCASSLDSSFINEQFFGPGTRLTVL.

V gene TRBV5-4 combines with J gene TRBJ2-2; TRBD1 aligns across 7 bases. CDR3 length: 13 residues. J was trimmed by 5 bases and V by 5 bases; bases with no gene match: 3. CDR1 and CDR2 from the germline V gene are SGHNT and YYREEE (reference sequence). The CDR3 sequence: CASRSQGTGELFF. CDR3 sequence (DNA): TGTGCCAGCAGGTCACAGGGGACCGGGGAGCTGTTTTTT.

The chain has TRBV11-2 and TRBJ1-1; D gene unclear. Germline CDR1 and CDR2: SGHAT and FQNNGV. V was pared by 1 base and J by 6 bases, with 3 bases between. The CDR3 extends over 11 amino acids. The CDR3 region is CASSLGAEAFF. The CDR3 region has the DNA TGTGCCAGCAGCTTAGGAGCTGAAGCTTTCTTT.

This CDR3 is CASSSLQGVHYGYTF. The DNA for the CDR3 is TGCGCCAGCAGCTCATTACAGGGGGTCCACTATGGCTACACCTTC. V usage is TRBV5-1 and J usage is TRBJ1-2, with TRBD1 matching over 8 bases. This CDR3 is built from 15 residues. The germline gives CDR1 SGHRS, CDR2 YFSETQ. The V segment lost 3 bases and the J segment 3 bases; nucleotides outside the gene matches: 7.

This clone has a handful of counts. V gene TRBV7-9 combines with J gene TRBJ2-5, with 8 nucleotides matching TRBD1. With V trimmed by 5 bases and J by 3 bases, 5 bases remained unmatched. This CDR3 is 14 amino acids long. Germline values: CDR1 SEHNR, CDR2 FQNEAQ (reference sequence). The CDR3 DNA reads TGTGCCAGCAGCCTGGACAGGGAAGAAGAGACCCAGTACTTC. Translation: CASSLDREEETQYF. Full variable domain (missing parts from reference TRBV7-9 and TRBJ2-5): DTGVSQNPRHKITKRGQNVTFRCDPISEHNRLYWYRQTLGQGPEFLTYFQNEAQLEKSRLLSDRFSAERPKGSFSTLEIQRTEQGDSAMYLCASSLDREEETQYFGPGTRLLVL.

The gene calls are TRBV27 and TRBJ2-7, with 12 bases identical to TRBD2. V lost 1 base to trimming and J lost 1 base; unmatched junction nucleotides: 2. The CDR3 consists of 16 residues. The germline V gene encodes CDR1 MNHEY and CDR2 SMNVEV (reference sequence). CDR3 in DNA: TGTGCCAGCAGTTTATATGGACTAGCGGGATCCTACGAGCAGTACTTC. This encodes CASSLYGLAGSYEQYF.

CDR3 loop: CASTGTLYGYTF. CDR3 DNA: TGTGCCAGCACCGGTACCCTCTATGGCTACACCTTC. This sequence joins TRBV7-9 and TRBJ1-2; D not certain. V was trimmed by 7 bases and J by 4 bases, leaving 10 bases between them. Germline CDR1 and CDR2: SEHNR and FQNEAQ (reference sequence). CDR3 length: 12 residues. Together with reference TRBV7-9 and TRBJ1-2, the CDR3 gives the full variable domain: DTGVSQNPRHKITKRGQNVTFRCDPISEHNRLYWYRQTLGQGPEFLTYFQNEAQLEKSRLLSDRFSAERPKGSFSTLEIQRTEQGDSAMYLCASTGTLYGYTFGSGTRLTVV.

The chain is built from TRBV2 and TRBJ2-3; TRBD2 is a possible D gene (7 bases). CDR1 and CDR2 (germline): SNHLY, FYNNEI. The CDR3 loop spans 14 amino acids. V was clipped by 8 bases and J by 7 bases, with 19 bases between them. The CDR3 DNA is TGTGCCAGCCTTGGCGGGGGCATACGCAATACGCAGTATTTT. It yields the protein CASLGGGIRNTQYF.

This clone was counted a few times. Here the CDR3 DNA reads TGTGCCAGCAGCCAGGGTGCAGATAGCAATCAGCCCCAGCATTTT. Amino acid sequence: CASSQGADSNQPQHF. The chain employs TRBV7-6 and TRBJ1-5, with a tentative D call TRBD1 (5 bases). V lost 5 bases and J lost 0, with 11 bases in between. From germline, CDR1 is SGHVS and CDR2 FNYEAQ. The CDR3 sequence is 15 residues long.

The chain carries TRBV7-7 and TRBJ2-7, with D maybe TRBD1 (6 bases). Germline lookup yields CDR1 SSHAT and CDR2 FNYEAQ (reference sequence). This CDR3 is built from 13 residues. Trimming removed 2 bases from V and 5 bases from J, with 10 bases in between. CDR3 nucleotide sequence: TGTGCCAGCAGCTTAAGGGCAGGGGACGAGCAGTACTTC. Its protein product is CASSLRAGDEQYF. Combining the CDR3 with reference TRBV7-7 and TRBJ2-7 gives the whole variable domain GAGVSQSPRYKVTKRGQDVTLRCDPISSHATLYWYQQALGQGPEFLTYFNYEAQPDKSGLPSDRFSAERPEGSISTLTIQRTEQRDSAMYRCASSLRAGDEQYFGPGTRLTVT.

The CDR3 coding sequence is TGTGCCAGCCGATTTCAGGGGAGCACTGAAGCTTTCTTT. Protein sequence: CASRFQGSTEAFF. This chain joins TRBV27 and TRBJ1-1, with D perhaps matching TRBD1 (6 bases). Trimming took 8 bases from V and 4 from J, leaving 14 bases between them. This CDR3 has 13 residues. Germline V gene lookup returns CDR1 MNHEY and CDR2 SMNVEV (reference sequence).

V and J are TRBV5-1 and TRBJ1-5; D is unresolved. Germline lookup yields CDR1 SGHRS and CDR2 YFSETQ. The CDR3 runs to 14 residues. The V gene lost 0 bases and the J gene lost 7 bases, with 11 bases spanning the gap. DNA for the CDR3: TGCGCCAGCAGCTTGGAAGGAGGACTCCAGCCCCAGCATTTT. It translates to CASSLEGGLQPQHF.

The chain combines TRBV7-2 with TRBJ2-6, with 9 bases that match TRBD1. CDR1 is SGHTA and CDR2 is FQGNSA in the germline V gene. V shed 3 bases, J shed 4 bases, and the junction held 10 bases outside the gene matches. CDR3 size: 18 residues. The CDR3 region is CASSLGVQGASGANVLTF. The CDR3 region has the DNA TGTGCCAGCAGCTTGGGGGTACAGGGGGCGTCGGGGGCCAACGTCCTGACTTTC. Supplemented by reference TRBV7-2 and TRBJ2-6, the full variable domain reads GAGVSQSPSNKVTEKGKDVELRCDPISGHTALYWYRQSLGQGLEFLIYFQGNSAPDKSGLPSDRFSAERTGGSVSTLTIQRTQQEDSAVYLCASSLGVQGASGANVLTFGAGSRLTVL.

The chain couples TRBV27 to TRBJ1-2; possibly TRBD1 for D (5 bases). V was pared by 3 bases and J by 6 bases, with 20 bases between. The length of the CDR3 is 16 residues. Germline loops: CDR1 MNHEY, CDR2 SMNVEV (reference sequence). CDR3: CASSLFFSGREDGYTF. CDR3 bases: TGTGCCAGCAGTTTGTTCTTCTCGGGCAGGGAGGATGGCTACACCTTC.

The rearrangement joins TRBV29-1 to TRBJ1-2; D ambiguous. Trimming shortened V by 0 bases and J by 3 bases, and 11 bases separated the two germline ends. Germline CDR1 is SQVTM and CDR2 is ANQGSEA. This CDR3 has 14 amino acids. DNA for the CDR3: TGCAGCGTTGAAGATCCCCTGAGGGACTATGGCTACACCTTC. Its protein product is CSVEDPLRDYGYTF.

V usage is TRBV5-4 and J usage is TRBJ1-2; 11 bases agree with TRBD1. Trimming at V came to 4 bases and at J to 1 base, leaving 6 bases not matched to a gene. Looked up from germline, CDR1 is SGHNT and CDR2 is YYREEE (reference sequence). There are 16 residues in the CDR3. The CDR3 loop reads CASSPDRGRVNYGYTF. The CDR3 DNA reads as TGTGCCAGCAGCCCGGACAGGGGGCGGGTTAACTATGGCTACACCTTC.

V gene TRBV12-1 combines with J gene TRBJ2-1; the D call of TRBD1 is as the table states it, not checked on the DNA. TRBV12-1 is recorded as a pseudogene. CDR3 length: 16 residues. DNA for the CDR3: TGTGCCAGCAGCTCCGGGAGTGGACAGGCCAACAATGAGCAGTTCTTC. It is translated as CASSSGSGQANNEQFF.

The chain uses TRBV19 and TRBJ2-7; D is perhaps TRBD2 (5 bases). CDR1 and CDR2 from the germline V gene are LNHDA and SQIVND (reference sequence). Trimming left V 1 base short and J 0 bases short, with 13 bases between. This CDR3 contains 16 residues. The CDR3 DNA follows: TGTGCCAGTAGTATAGGTCCAGCGGCCGACTCCTACGAGCAGTACTTC. Translating gives CASSIGPAADSYEQYF. The variable domain in full, with the rest retrieved from reference TRBV19 and TRBJ2-7, is DGGITQSPKYLFRKEGQNVTLSCEQNLNHDAMYWYRQDPGQGLRLIYYSQIVNDFQKGDIAEGYSVSREKKESFPLTVTSAQKNPTAFYLCASSIGPAADSYEQYFGPGTRLTVT.

This clone was detected once. The chain is built from TRBV7-6 and TRBJ2-3, with a tentative D call TRBD2 (5 bases). CDR1 is SGHVS and CDR2 is FNYEAQ in the germline V gene. The CDR3 contains 13 residues. V was cut by 1 base and J by 9 bases, with 11 bases left in between. CDR3 nucleotides: TGTGCCAGCAGCTTAGTGAAGGCTAGCACGCAGTATTTT. It codes for CASSLVKASTQYF.

The gene calls are TRBV30 and TRBJ2-3, with 12 bases identical to TRBD2. The CDR3 covers 15 residues. V gave up 4 bases and J gave up 6 bases; unmatched junction bases: 8. In germline, CDR1 is GTSNPN, CDR2 SVGIG (reference sequence). The DNA of the CDR3 is TGTGCCTGGACCGCGCTAGCGGGAGGGCCGGATACGCAGTATTTT. It is translated as CAWTALAGGPDTQYF.

The chain combines TRBV6-6 with TRBJ1-3, with no clear D. Per the germline V gene, CDR1 is MNHNY and CDR2 is SVGAGI (reference sequence). The V and J ends lost 6 bases and 0 bases respectively, with 12 bases between them. There are 15 residues in the CDR3. CDR3 sequence reads: CASSLVLGSGNTIYF. CDR3 DNA sequence: TGTGCCAGCAGCCTGGTTCTAGGCTCTGGAAACACCATATATTTT.

The chain joins TRBV7-8 to TRBJ2-2, with TRBD1 matching over 8 bases. Trimming at V came to 6 bases and at J to 4 bases, leaving 7 bases not matched to a gene. This CDR3 contains 15 residues. Germline CDR1 and CDR2: SGHVS and FQNEAQ. This chain's CDR3 is CASSIGTGVTGELFF. CDR3 bases: TGTGCCAGCAGTATCGGGACAGGCGTCACCGGGGAGCTGTTTTTT.

The V and J genes are TRBV27 and TRBJ2-7; 9 bases are shared with TRBD2. Unmatched junction bases numbered 12, after V lost 5 bases and J lost 7 bases. Germline V gene lookup returns CDR1 MNHEY and CDR2 SMNVEV (reference sequence). CDR3 length: 15 residues. DNA of the CDR3: TGTGCCAGCAGTGCAAAGCGGGAGGACCAATGGGAGCAGTACTTC. It codes for CASSAKREDQWEQYF.

Only one count was recorded for this clone. The chain combines TRBV28 with TRBJ1-5; D possibly corresponds to TRBD1 (6 bases). The CDR3 is made up of 18 amino acids. Trimming shortened V by 4 bases and J by 3 bases, and 22 bases separated the two germline ends. Germline V lookup: CDR1 MDHEN, CDR2 SYDVKM. CDR3 loop: CASSSTYLATGFNQPQHF. The CDR3 DNA reads as TGTGCCAGCAGTTCGACTTACCTTGCCACAGGGTTCAATCAGCCCCAGCATTTT.

The chain links TRBV28 to TRBJ1-4; possible D gene TRBD1, 6 bases. Germline V gene sequence: CDR1 MDHEN, CDR2 SYDVKM. CDR3 size: 18 residues. V was pared by 2 bases and J by 3 bases, with 19 bases between. CDR3 in amino acids: CASSLPRGGRYPNEKLFF. CDR3 in DNA: TGTGCCAGCAGTTTACCCCGTGGGGGCCGCTACCCTAATGAAAAACTGTTTTTT.

V is TRBV5-1 and J is TRBJ1-1; D gene uncertain. Per germline, CDR1 SGHRS and CDR2 YFSETQ. The CDR3 loop spans 12 amino acids. The V gene lost 0 bases and the J gene lost 8 bases, with 8 bases spanning the gap. The CDR3: CASSLVPLEAFF. CDR3 sequence (DNA): TGCGCCAGCAGCTTGGTCCCACTCGAAGCTTTCTTT.

The genes are TRBV19 and TRBJ1-5; unclear D gene. Germline loops: CDR1 LNHDA, CDR2 SQIVND (reference sequence). There are 13 residues in the CDR3. Trimming shortened V by 6 bases and J by 3 bases, and 9 bases separated the two germline ends. The CDR3 loop is CASREGFNQPQHF. The CDR3 nucleotides read TGTGCCAGTAGGGAGGGTTTCAATCAGCCCCAGCATTTT.

The chain couples TRBV7-9 to TRBJ2-1; no clear D. V was trimmed by 7 bases and J by 4 bases, leaving 14 bases between them. The CDR3 totals 14 residues. Looked up from germline, CDR1 is SEHNR and CDR2 is FQNEAQ (reference sequence). The CDR3: CASTPGGAYNEQFF. The CDR3 DNA follows: TGTGCCAGCACCCCGGGTGGCGCATACAATGAGCAGTTCTTC.